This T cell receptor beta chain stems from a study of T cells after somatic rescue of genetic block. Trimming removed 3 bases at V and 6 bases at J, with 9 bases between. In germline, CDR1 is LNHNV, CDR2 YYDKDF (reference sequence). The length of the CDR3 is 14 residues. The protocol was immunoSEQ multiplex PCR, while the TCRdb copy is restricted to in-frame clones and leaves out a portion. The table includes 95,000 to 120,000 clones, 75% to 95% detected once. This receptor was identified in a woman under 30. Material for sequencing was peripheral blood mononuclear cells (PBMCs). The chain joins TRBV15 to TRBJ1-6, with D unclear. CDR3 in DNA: TGTGCCACCAGCAGTCCCAGAACTAATTCACCCCTCCACTTT. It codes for CATSSPRTNSPLHF.